This paragraph covers one TCR beta chain sequence. V lost 2 bases to trimming and J lost 4 bases; unmatched junction nucleotides: 4. CDR1 and CDR2 (germline): SEHNR, FQNEAQ (reference sequence). The CDR3 consists of 17 residues. This specimen comes from a study of blood T cell repertoires in COVID-19. Libraries were prepared by immunoSEQ multiplex PCR; TCRdb keeps only in-frame clonotypes and omits some of them. The sample lists 200,000 to 250,000 clones, approximately 82% occurring once. This TCR was sampled from a human donor in a cohort sampled during active COVID-19. Sequences were obtained from peripheral blood. The V and J genes are TRBV7-9 and TRBJ2-2, with 13 positions matching TRBD2. CDR3 sequence (DNA): TGTGCCAGCAGCTTAATGAGGACTAGCGGGAGCACCGGGGAGCTGTTTTTT. As protein: CASSLMRTSGSTGELFF.